Below are 21 T cell receptor beta chains sequenced from a single sample in a study of cytomegalovirus exposure and HLA in healthy donors. In the PCR, 60 Vbeta and 13 Jbeta primers were used. Method: immunoSEQ multiplex PCR; TCRdb's copy keeps in-frame clones and lacks some. The sample contains more than 85,000 clones, roughly 80% of which appear only once. Sequenced sample: PBMCs. Receptors were obtained from a female donor in good health and CMV-seronegative.

The chain links TRBV18 to TRBJ1-1; D call uncertain. V shed 0 bases and J shed 2 bases, with 7 bases lying between them. Per the germline V gene, CDR1 is KGHSH and CDR2 is LQKENI. The CDR3 runs to 14 residues. CDR3 residues: CASSPPPGNTEAFF. The CDR3, as DNA: TGTGCCAGCTCACCACCACCGGGAAACACTGAAGCTTTCTTT.

This chain connects TRBV2 to TRBJ1-1, with D possibly being TRBD1 (6 bases). CDR1 is SNHLY and CDR2 is FYNNEI in the germline V gene. V was trimmed by 6 bases and J by 3 bases, leaving 11 bases between them. This CDR3 region has 13 residues. The CDR3 nucleotides read TGTGCCAGCAGCCGTAACAGGGACACTGAAGCTTTCTTT. Protein product: CASSRNRDTEAFF.

The V call is TRBV5-8, the J call TRBJ2-5; 7 positions match TRBD1. The J call is doubtful: the DNA matches TRBJ2-7 better. The CDR3 consists of 13 residues. Germline CDR1 reads SGHTS; CDR2 reads YDEGEE. Here the CDR3 DNA reads TGTGCCAGCAGTTACGGGACAGTCTACGAGCAGTACTTC. Protein sequence: CASSYGTVYEQYF.

There are a few counts of this clone. The sample holds other DNA sequences that translate to the same CDR3. This sequence joins TRBV19 and TRBJ1-5, with D possibly being TRBD1 (6 bases). The V end was cut by 1 base, the J end by 3 bases, with 7 bases between. Germline CDR1 is LNHDA and CDR2 is SQIVND (reference sequence). The CDR3 covers 14 residues. The CDR3 region is CASSIGQVNQPQHF. CDR3 nucleotides: TGTGCCAGTAGTATAGGACAGGTCAATCAGCCCCAGCATTTT.

This chain connects TRBV9 to TRBJ2-7; 9 positions match TRBD2. Unmatched junction bases numbered 5, after V lost 3 bases and J lost 4 bases. CDR3 length: 14 residues. Germline CDR1 is SGDLS and CDR2 is YYNGEE. The CDR3 nucleotides are TGTGCCAGCAGCGGGGGGACTAGCAAATACGAGCAGTACTTC. Translating gives CASSGGTSKYEQYF.

This clone occurred once. This chain uses TRBV19 with TRBJ2-2, with D possibly TRBD1 on 6 matching bases. V dropped 7 bases and J dropped 2 bases, with 14 bases sitting between them. The length of the CDR3 is 15 residues. Germline lookup yields CDR1 LNHDA and CDR2 SQIVND (reference sequence). DNA for the CDR3: TGTGCCAGTACCCCTCCAGGGGTCAACACCGGGGAGCTGTTTTTT. It specifies CASTPPGVNTGELFF.

This clone is a singleton in its sample. V is TRBV19 and J is TRBJ1-3, with unresolved D. Germline lookup yields CDR1 LNHDA and CDR2 SQIVND (reference sequence). This CDR3 has 15 amino acids. Trimming stripped 7 bases from V and 5 bases from J, with 18 bases between. This chain's CDR3 is CASKNGEFRRNTIYF. DNA for the CDR3: TGTGCCAGTAAAAATGGAGAGTTCAGAAGAAACACCATATATTTT.

In the case of this clone: Other nucleotide sequences in the sample specify the same CDR3. The chain couples TRBV19 to TRBJ2-3; TRBD1 agrees at 8 bases. CDR3 length: 12 amino acids. J was trimmed by 8 bases and V by 5 bases; bases with no gene match: 3. CDR1 and CDR2 from the germline V gene are LNHDA and SQIVND (reference sequence). The CDR3 nucleotides read TGTGCCAGTAGTGTCACAGGGGGTACGCAGTATTTT. This codes for CASSVTGGTQYF.

This chain links TRBV19 with TRBJ1-1; the D gene is possibly TRBD1 (5 bases). The CDR3 is 14 amino acids. Germline V gives CDR1 LNHDA, CDR2 SQIVND (reference sequence). V lost 3 bases and J 7 bases, leaving 15 bases between the germline ends. The CDR3 bases are TGTGCCAGTAGTATGGGAGCGGGGCCCCTTGAAGCTTTCTTT. Encoded protein: CASSMGAGPLEAFF.

The rearrangement joins TRBV15 to TRBJ2-7; D may be TRBD1 (6 bases). The CDR3 covers 15 residues. The germline gives CDR1 LNHNV, CDR2 YYDKDF (reference sequence). V lost 5 bases and J 5 bases, leaving 19 bases between the germline ends. The CDR3 is CATSVRDTRRDEQYF. Here the CDR3 DNA reads TGTGCCACCAGCGTAAGGGACACGAGAAGGGACGAGCAGTACTTC.

The genes are TRBV27 and TRBJ2-1; D not certain. Germline V gene data show CDR1 as MNHEY and CDR2 as SMNVEV (reference sequence). The CDR3 runs to 13 residues. V lost 6 bases and J 1 base, leaving 7 bases between the germline ends. CDR3 DNA sequence: TGTGCCAGCAGCATCCTATCCTACAATGAGCAGTTCTTC. It encodes CASSILSYNEQFF.

Only a few counts were recorded for this clone. The genes are TRBV4-1 and TRBJ2-3; the D is unclear. The length of the CDR3 is 16 residues. CDR1 and CDR2 from the germline V gene are MGHRA and YSYEKL. V lost 0 bases and J lost 1, with 11 bases in between. The CDR3 here is CASSQEPGRRTDTQYF. The DNA for the CDR3 is TGCGCCAGCAGCCAAGAACCGGGTAGACGCACAGATACGCAGTATTTT.

A few counts support this clone. The chain carries TRBV21-1 and TRBJ2-6; the table gives TRBD2 as D, unverified against the DNA. TRBV21-1 is marked as a pseudogene. The CDR3 has 19 residues. CDR3 protein: CASSKVRLPNLSGANVLTF. The CDR3 DNA is TGTGCCAGCAGCAAAGTCCGCCTACCCAACCTCTCTGGGGCCAACGTCCTGACTTTC.

V usage is TRBV19 and J usage is TRBJ2-3, with D perhaps matching TRBD2 (5 bases). V was cut by 3 bases and J by 0 bases, with 10 bases left in between. This CDR3 region has 15 residues. Germline-derived CDR1 and CDR2 are LNHDA and SQIVND (reference sequence). The CDR3 is CASSIGRTSTDTQYF. DNA of the CDR3: TGTGCCAGTAGTATCGGACGGACTAGCACAGATACGCAGTATTTT.

This chain connects TRBV12-2 to TRBJ2-2; the DNA was not compared with TRBD2, the D call given in the table. TRBV12-2 is described as a pseudogene. The CDR3 is made up of 16 amino acids. The CDR3 region is CASRLASGANTGELFF. CDR3 nucleotide sequence: TGTGCAAGTCGCTTGGCTAGCGGGGCGAACACCGGGGAGCTGTTTTTT.

This clone showed up just a few times. A far larger clone is just one base off, so this is likely a read error. This sample includes further DNA sequences coding for the same CDR3. The chain has TRBV2 and TRBJ2-7, with a possible D match to TRBD2 (5 bases). This CDR3 has 16 amino acids. V dropped 1 base and J dropped 6 bases, with 19 bases sitting between them. CDR1 SNHLY and CDR2 FYNNEI come from the germline V gene. CDR3 in DNA: TGTGCCAGCAGTGAAGGGACTGGCGGCGGCCCCGCCGAGCAGTACTTC. Translated: CASSEGTGGGPAEQYF.

The chain joins TRBV5-6 to TRBJ1-3; D ambiguous. Per the germline V gene, CDR1 is SGHDT and CDR2 is YYEEEE. The CDR3 spans 16 residues. Trimming took off 1 base at V and 3 bases at J, with 14 bases between the two ends. The chain's CDR3 is CASSLNSPTGGNTIYF. The DNA for the CDR3 is TGTGCCAGCAGCTTGAACTCTCCAACTGGTGGAAACACCATATATTTT.

The rearrangement joins TRBV5-1 to TRBJ2-1; no clear D gene. V was shortened by 0 bases and J by 5 bases, with 6 bases between the two germline ends. Germline V CDR1 and CDR2: SGHRS, YFSETQ. The CDR3 spans 13 residues. In DNA form, the CDR3 reads TGCGCCAGCAGCTTGGAAAGCCACAATGAGCAGTTCTTC. Protein sequence: CASSLESHNEQFF.

This chain joins TRBV7-3 and TRBJ2-2, with a weak D call TRBD1 (5 bases). Germline V gene sequence: CDR1 SGHTA, CDR2 FQGTGA. V lost 3 bases and J 0 bases, leaving 8 bases between the germline ends. The CDR3 covers 15 residues. The DNA for the CDR3 is TGTGCCAGCAGCTTTGACAGATCGAACACCGGGGAGCTGTTTTTT. Translation gives CASSFDRSNTGELFF.

The rearrangement uses TRBV7-3 and TRBJ2-7; TRBD2 matches at 7 bases. The CDR3 is 16 amino acids. Germline lookup yields CDR1 SGHTA and CDR2 FQGTGA. V shed 0 bases, J shed 6 bases, and the junction held 11 bases outside the gene matches. CDR3 coding DNA: TGTGCCAGCAGCTTAACGGGGACTAAAACCCTAAGCGAGCAGTACTTC. Its protein is CASSLTGTKTLSEQYF.

V and J are TRBV29-1 and TRBJ2-3; possible D gene TRBD2, 6 bases. CDR3 length: 14 residues. V dropped 6 bases and J dropped 6 bases, with 19 bases sitting between them. Germline lookup yields CDR1 SQVTM and CDR2 ANQGSEA. The CDR3 sequence: CSVPGLLNRDTQYF. Here the CDR3 DNA reads TGCAGCGTACCGGGACTCCTGAATAGGGATACGCAGTATTTT.